This T cell receptor beta chain was retrieved from a study of Ad26.COV2.S vaccination and SARS-CoV-2 variants. Study in general: Participants got Ad26.COV2.S intramuscularly, once or twice 56 days apart.

About this clone: Its antigen is unidentified.

The data were produced by immunoSEQ multiplex PCR, yet TCRdb's version contains in-frame clones alone and is incomplete. The sample lists about 480,000 clones, approximately 88% seen once, with more than 10% in the top ten. The treatment was: over 15 received Ad26.COV2.S at low or high dose, single or two shots; several received placebo; per-sample allocation not given. Material that was analyzed had been drawn on day 63 after the first vaccine or placebo injection. Study-wide results and caveats: Responses of T cells in total may have been underestimated by the TCR breadth and depth analyses. Vaccine recipients had higher spike-specific TCR breadth than placebo recipients.

V trimming: 5 bases; J trimming: 7 bases; junction bases outside the gene matches: 12. From germline, CDR1 is SGHTA and CDR2 FQGNSA. CDR3 length: 15 amino acids. The sequences come from peripheral blood, collected in a trial of Ad26.COV2.S vaccine versus placebo. The chain carries TRBV7-2 and TRBJ1-1; TRBD1 matches at 8 bases. The source is a person between 18 and 60 years old who received the Ad26.COV2.S COVID-19 vaccine or a placebo. Here the CDR3 reads CASSKVPGQALEAFF. The CDR3, as DNA: TGTGCCAGCAGCAAGGTCCCGGGACAGGCCCTTGAAGCTTTCTTT. Full variable domain (outside the CDR3, taken from reference TRBV7-2 and TRBJ1-1): GAGVSQSPSNKVTEKGKDVELRCDPISGHTALYWYRQSLGQGLEFLIYFQGNSAPDKSGLPSDRFSAERTGGSVSTLTIQRTQQEDSAVYLCASSKVPGQALEAFFGQGTRLTVV.